This T cell receptor (beta chain) was retrieved from a study of cytomegalovirus exposure and HLA in healthy donors. Study results and caveats: Some TCR beta chains (over 150 of them) were listed as cytomegalovirus-associated. Rarity marked most TCR sequences, yet some public TCRs occurred in many donors. Presence/absence analyses took donor sequencing depth as roughly uniform.

Comments on this clone: Its antigen is undetermined.

13 Jbeta primers and 60 Vbeta primers were used for the PCR. Per the original data handling: Later reanalysis found around 74 million unique TCR beta chains, some 10 million of them shared. Produced via immunoSEQ multiplex PCR; TCRdb's table is partial and in-frame only. For V, J and clone size, that table is used; D and trimming come from the DNA. This sample yields 120,000 or so clones, of which 80% are seen a single time; roughly 2.5% belongs to the top ten. Trimming at V came to 0 bases and at J to 6 bases, leaving 2 bases not matched to a gene. The CDR3 totals 14 residues. The germline gives CDR1 SGHRS, CDR2 YFSETQ.

The chain links TRBV5-1 to TRBJ2-1; 8 nucleotides agree with TRBD2. This TCR came from a man aged 25 to 45 in good health and CMV-seronegative. The sequencing sample was made of PBMCs. The CDR3 sequence: CASSLDGTSNEQFF. CDR3 bases: TGCGCCAGCAGCTTGGATGGGACTAGCAATGAGCAGTTCTTC.